The clone carrying this T cell receptor (beta chain) was found once. Other DNA sequences from this sample encode an identical CDR3 as well. The data are from a study of blood T cell repertoires in COVID-19. The wider study: Samples representing acute and convalescent COVID-19 were sourced from the United States, Italy and Spain. Sample material is recorded as cDNA or gDNA derived from T cells, B-cell-depleted T cells, or PBMCs.

Authors' analysis steps: Amplified reference gene primers provided the basis for estimating nucleated cell counts. Only in-frame clones appear in the TCRdb table, and some are missing; sequencing was by immunoSEQ multiplex PCR. The V and J calls and the clone size are those of that table, but D and trimming were determined from the DNA. The sample carries around 300,000 clones, about nine tenths recorded once. Germline V gene data show CDR1 as KGHSH and CDR2 as LQKENI. The V and J ends lost 1 base and 0 bases respectively, with 6 bases between them. The length of the CDR3 is 14 residues. Input material: peripheral blood. V usage is TRBV18 and J usage is TRBJ2-5; the D gene is possibly TRBD1 (6 bases). The clonotype comes from a man aged 50 to 59 with active or convalescent COVID-19. Here the CDR3 DNA reads TGTGCCAGCTCACCACGGGACAACCAAGAGACCCAGTACTTC. This gives the protein CASSPRDNQETQYF.